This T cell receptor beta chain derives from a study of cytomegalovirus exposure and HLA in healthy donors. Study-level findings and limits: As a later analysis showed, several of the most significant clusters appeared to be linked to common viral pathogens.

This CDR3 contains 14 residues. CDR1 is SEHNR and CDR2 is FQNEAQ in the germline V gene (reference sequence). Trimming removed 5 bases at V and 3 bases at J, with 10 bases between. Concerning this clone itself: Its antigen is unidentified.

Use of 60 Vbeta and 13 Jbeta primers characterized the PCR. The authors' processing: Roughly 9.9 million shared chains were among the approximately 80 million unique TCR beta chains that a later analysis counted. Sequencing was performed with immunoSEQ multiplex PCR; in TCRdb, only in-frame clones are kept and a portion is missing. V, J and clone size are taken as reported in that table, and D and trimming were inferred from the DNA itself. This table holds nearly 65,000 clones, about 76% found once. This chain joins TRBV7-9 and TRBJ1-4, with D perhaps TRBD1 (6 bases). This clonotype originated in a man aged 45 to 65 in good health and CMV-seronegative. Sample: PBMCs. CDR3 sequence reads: CASSDAGANEKLFF. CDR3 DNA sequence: TGTGCCAGCAGCGACGCAGGGGCTAATGAAAAACTGTTTTTT.